The rows below give T cell receptor beta chains drawn from one sample of a study of siplizumab effects on memory and regulatory T cells. Sequenced by immunoSEQ multiplex PCR; TCRdb stores in-frame clones only, minus some. The sample carries some 100,000 clones, about 91% recorded once. Sequencing input: Tregs sorted from blood. These receptors were taken from a human donor in good health. The CDR3 runs from the conserved cysteine through the conserved F or W. Each record gives: CDR3 DNA, CDR3 protein, clone size, D gene, V gene, J gene. The D gene is left open where the match is weak. Size values are once, few and many counts, or a class for expanded clones, and some rows have none.

TGTGCCAGCAGGTCTAGCGGAAGCTCCTACAATGAGCAGTTCTTC	CASRSSGSSYNEQFF	NA	TRBD2	TRBV28	TRBJ2-1
TGTGCCAGCAGACAACGGACTAGCGGGACCCTGAGCACAGATACGCAGTATTTT	CASRQRTSGTLSTDTQYF	NA	TRBD2	TRBV7-2	TRBJ2-3
TGTGCCAGCAGACAAAGTCGCGGCACCGGGGAGCTGTTTTTT	CASRQSRGTGELFF	NA	NA	TRBV27	TRBJ2-2
TGTGCCACCAGCCTCCCTAGCGGCGCCTACGAGCAGTACTTC	CATSLPSGAYEQYF	NA	TRBD2	TRBV10-3	TRBJ2-7
TGTGCCAGCAGTTACTTAGTAAACAATGAGCAGTTCTTC	CASSYLVNNEQFF	NA	NA	TRBV6-6	TRBJ2-1
TGTGCCAGCAGCTTAGTCGGCGGGAGGGTCTCTGGGGCCAACGTCCTGACTTTC	CASSLVGGRVSGANVLTF	NA	TRBD2	TRBV7-8	TRBJ2-6
TGTGCCAGCAGCTTAACAGGGATTTCTACTAAACACACAGATACGCAGTATTTT	CASSLTGISTKHTDTQYF	once	NA	TRBV13	TRBJ2-3
TGTGCCAGCGGAGGACGGCCGAACTATGGCTACACCTTC	CASGGRPNYGYTF	NA	NA	TRBV19	TRBJ1-2
TGTGCCAGCAGCTTAGATAGCGGGAGTTACAATGAGCAGTTCTTC	CASSLDSGSYNEQFF	NA	TRBD2	TRBV11-3	TRBJ2-1
TGTGCCAGCAGCCGCCCAGGGTCTAATGAAAAACTGTTTTTT	CASSRPGSNEKLFF	NA	NA	TRBV6-6	TRBJ1-4
TGCGCCAGCAGCTTGGGAATAAGTAACACTGAAGCTTTCTTT	CASSLGISNTEAFF	NA	NA	TRBV5-1	TRBJ1-1
TGTGCCAGCAGCGCGGGACTAGGTTGGGCTGAGCAGTTCTTC	CASSAGLGWAEQFF	NA	TRBD2	TRBV2	TRBJ2-1
TGCGCCAGCAGCTTGGGAGGTTACCAAGAGACCCAGTACTTC	CASSLGGYQETQYF	NA	NA	TRBV5-1	TRBJ2-5
TGTGCCAGCAAGCCCGACAGGGTCATGAACGAGCAGTACTTC	CASKPDRVMNEQYF	NA	TRBD1	TRBV27	TRBJ2-7
TGTGCCAGCATGCCCCGGACAGGGGTGAACACTGAAGCTTTCTTT	CASMPRTGVNTEAFF	few	TRBD1	TRBV25-1	TRBJ1-1
TGTGCCAGCAGTTACTCGAAGGGGGTTCTCCTCTTC	CASSYSKGVLLF	once	NA	TRBV6-6	TRBJ2-1
TGTGCCAGCAGCGCCAGACAGGGAGTAGCGGATACGCAGTATTTT	CASSARQGVADTQYF	NA	TRBD1	TRBV11-3	TRBJ2-3